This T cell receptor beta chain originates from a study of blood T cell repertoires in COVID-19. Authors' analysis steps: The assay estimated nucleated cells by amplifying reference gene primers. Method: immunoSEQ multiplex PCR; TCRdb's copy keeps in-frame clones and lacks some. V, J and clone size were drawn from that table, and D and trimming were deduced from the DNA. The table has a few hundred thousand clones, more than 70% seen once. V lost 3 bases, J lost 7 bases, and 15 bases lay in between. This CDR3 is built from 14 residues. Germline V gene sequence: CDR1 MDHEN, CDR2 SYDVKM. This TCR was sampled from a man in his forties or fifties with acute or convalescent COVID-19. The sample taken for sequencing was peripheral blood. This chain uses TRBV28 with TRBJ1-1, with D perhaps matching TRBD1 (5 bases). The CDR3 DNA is TGTGCCAGCAGTTTCCGGACCTGGGGGGATGAAGCTTTCTTT. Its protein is CASSFRTWGDEAFF.